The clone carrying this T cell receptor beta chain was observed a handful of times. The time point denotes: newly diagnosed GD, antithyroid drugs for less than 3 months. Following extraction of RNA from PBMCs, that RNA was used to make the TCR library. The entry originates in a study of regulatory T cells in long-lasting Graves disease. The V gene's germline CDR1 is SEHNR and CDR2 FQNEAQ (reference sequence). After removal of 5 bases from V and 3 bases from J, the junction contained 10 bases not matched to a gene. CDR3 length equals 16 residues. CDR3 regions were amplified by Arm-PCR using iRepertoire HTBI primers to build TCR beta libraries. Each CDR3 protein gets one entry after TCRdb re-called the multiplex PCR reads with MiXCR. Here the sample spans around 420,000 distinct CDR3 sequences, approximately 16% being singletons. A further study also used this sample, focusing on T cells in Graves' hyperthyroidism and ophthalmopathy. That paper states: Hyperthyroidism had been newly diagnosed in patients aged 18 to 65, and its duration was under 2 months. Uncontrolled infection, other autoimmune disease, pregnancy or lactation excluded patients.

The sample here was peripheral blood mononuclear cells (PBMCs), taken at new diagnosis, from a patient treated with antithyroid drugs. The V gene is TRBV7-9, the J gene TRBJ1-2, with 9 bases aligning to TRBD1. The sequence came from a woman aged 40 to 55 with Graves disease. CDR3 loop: CASSDRDRVFDYGYTF. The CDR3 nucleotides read TGTGCCAGCAGCGACCGGGACAGGGTTTTCGACTATGGCTACACCTTC.